These 18 T cell receptor beta chains came from one sample sequenced in a study of HIV-infected patients and healthy controls. Roughly three months, about 14 weeks, into antiretroviral therapy, follow-up blood was collected. No cell fractionation was done, so the repertoire covers all unsorted peripheral blood T cells. Alpha and beta constant-region primers primed reverse transcription of approximately 0.55 ug RNA. Using multiplexing indices, alpha and beta chain libraries were generated apart by chain-specific third strand synthesis. A single record per CDR3 protein comes from TCRdb applying MiXCR to the 5' RACE reads. The data show about 8,000 distinct CDR3 sequences, approximately 6.8% seen once. Material: blood, obtained during antiretroviral therapy. The receptors stem from an adult with HIV infection.

Within the sample, this clonotype is medium-sized. This beta chain is a stray sequence in a library constructed for alpha chains; its clone size is not meaningful. The chain carries TRBV27 and TRBJ2-6; no clear D. The germline V gene encodes CDR1 MNHEY and CDR2 SMNVEV (reference sequence). This CDR3 has 15 amino acids. The V and J ends lost 5 bases and 4 bases respectively, with 12 bases between them. In DNA form, the CDR3 reads TGTGCCAGCAGTCCCCTGAAGGCCGGGGCCAACGTCCTGACTTTC. It translates to CASSPLKAGANVLTF.

This clonotype counts as medium-sized. In a library made to pick up alpha chains, this beta chain is a stray read with a size that means little. This chain uses TRBV27 with TRBJ2-2; D unresolved. This CDR3 region has 13 residues. From germline, CDR1 is MNHEY and CDR2 SMNVEV (reference sequence). V was cut by 1 base and J by 6 bases, with 6 bases left in between. The CDR3 loop is CASSLWAPGELFF. CDR3 sequence (DNA): TGTGCCAGCAGTTTATGGGCTCCCGGGGAGCTGTTTTTT.

This clonotype was seen repeatedly, ten times or more. The size of this beta chain means little, since it is a stray read in a library made for alpha chains. The chain is built from TRBV12-3 or TRBV12-4 and TRBJ2-1, with 12 bases aligning to TRBD1. J was trimmed by 12 bases and V by 4 bases; bases with no gene match: 16. This CDR3 comprises 17 residues. The CDR3 DNA follows: TGTGCCAGCAGTTCGCTCCGGGACAGGGGGCCTCATGACGGGCAGTTCTTC. As protein: CASSSLRDRGPHDGQFF.

This clonotype was counted ten times or more. This beta chain came through as a stray read in a library set up for alpha chains, and its size says little. This rearrangement joins TRBV20-1 to TRBJ2-1, with 10 bases lining up with TRBD2. Trimming cost V 6 bases and J 3 bases; bases outside gene matches: 11. In germline, CDR1 is DFQATT, CDR2 SNEGSKA (reference sequence). This CDR3 is 16 amino acids long. The CDR3 DNA reads as TGCAGTGCCTGGAGCGGGGGGGTCGTTCACTACAATGAGCAGTTCTTC. Translated: CSAWSGGVVHYNEQFF.

This clonotype is medium-sized within its sample. This beta chain came through as a stray read in a library set up for alpha chains, and its size says little. J is TRBJ2-1 and V is TRBV2, with a possible D match to TRBD1 (7 bases). Germline V gene sequence: CDR1 SNHLY, CDR2 FYNNEI. Trimming took off 5 bases at V and 7 bases at J, with 15 bases between the two ends. CDR3 size: 14 residues. CDR3 region: CASSWTRGANEQFF. CDR3 DNA: TGTGCCAGCAGTTGGACCAGGGGGGCGAATGAGCAGTTCTTC.

Regarding this clonotype: This beta chain lies outside the target of a library built for alpha chains; its clone size means little. This CDR3 reads CASSQERTGVSSGANVLTF. The DNA of the CDR3 is TGCGCCAGCAGCCAAGAACGTACAGGGGTTTCCTCCGGGGCCAACGTCCTGACTTTC. The chain carries TRBV4-1 and TRBJ2-6, with 7 positions matching TRBD1. Trimming at V came to 0 bases and at J to 4 bases, leaving 12 bases not matched to a gene. In germline, CDR1 is MGHRA, CDR2 YSYEKL. This CDR3 is 19 amino acids long.

This clonotype was recorded at least ten times. This beta chain represents an off-target read in a library built for alpha chains; its size is of limited meaning. The rearrangement joins TRBV19 to TRBJ2-1, with D tentatively TRBD1 (6 bases). Germline V gene data show CDR1 as LNHDA and CDR2 as SQIVND (reference sequence). This CDR3 has 14 residues. The V and J ends lost 5 bases and 9 bases respectively, with 17 bases between them. CDR3 loop: CASSPQGGVVEQFF. The CDR3 DNA reads as TGTGCCAGTAGTCCACAGGGCGGTGTGGTTGAGCAGTTCTTC.

A few counts support this clonotype. This beta chain represents an off-target read in a library built for alpha chains; its size is of limited meaning. The chain combines TRBV24-1 with TRBJ2-1, with 9 bases lining up with TRBD2. The V gene's germline CDR1 is KGHDR and CDR2 SFDVKD. The CDR3 extends over 18 amino acids. Unmatched junction bases numbered 12, after V lost 3 bases and J lost 4 bases. In nucleotides, the CDR3 is TGTGCCACCAGTGATCCCTCAGGGGGGCTAGCGGGGTACAATGAGCAGTTCTTC. This sequence encodes CATSDPSGGLAGYNEQFF.

Ten or more counts support this clonotype. The size of this beta chain means little, since it is a stray read in a library made for alpha chains. The chain employs TRBV12-3 or TRBV12-4 and TRBJ2-4; maybe TRBD2 (6 bases). Trimming left V 3 bases short and J 5 bases short, with 20 bases between. The CDR3 totals 17 residues. CDR3 amino acids: CASSFMNGPGEQNIQYF. The CDR3 DNA sequence: TGTGCCAGCAGTTTTATGAATGGTCCGGGAGAACAAAACATTCAGTACTTC.

In its sample, this clonotype is medium-sized. The library was designed around alpha chains, so this beta chain is a stray read whose abundance carries little weight. The J gene is TRBJ2-5, the V gene TRBV4-1; 9 positions match TRBD1. Germline CDR1 reads MGHRA; CDR2 reads YSYEKL. This CDR3 is 15 amino acids long. Unmatched junction bases numbered 2, after V lost 2 bases and J lost 1 base. The CDR3 DNA reads as TGCGCCAGCAGCCAAACAGGGGGCGGCCAAGAGACCCAGTACTTC. It translates to CASSQTGGGQETQYF.

A note on this clonotype: This beta chain was picked up by a library intended for alpha chains and is off target, so its count carries little meaning. This chain joins TRBV11-1 and TRBJ2-7; tentatively, D is TRBD2 (6 bases). Germline V gene lookup returns CDR1 SGHAT and CDR2 FQDESV (reference sequence). The V end was cut by 5 bases, the J end by 0 bases, with 11 bases between. This CDR3 region has 14 residues. The CDR3 DNA follows: TGTGCCAGCAGCCGGGACTCGAGCTCCTACGAGCAGTACTTC. Amino acids: CASSRDSSSYEQYF.

This clonotype was detected ten times or more. The library was prepared for alpha chains; this beta chain is a stray read, so its frequency means little. The chain's CDR3 is CASSPGTGETGELFF. Written as DNA, the CDR3 is TGTGCCAGCAGCCCCGGGACGGGGGAGACCGGGGAGCTGTTTTTT. J is TRBJ2-2 and V is TRBV5-6, with D perhaps TRBD2 (6 bases). The germline V gene encodes CDR1 SGHDT and CDR2 YYEEEE. The CDR3 is 15 residues long. Trimming removed 4 bases from V and 5 bases from J, with 15 bases in between. Using reference TRBV5-6 and TRBJ2-2 for the parts outside the CDR3, the full variable domain is DAGVTQSPTHLIKTRGQQVTLRCSPKSGHDTVSWYQQALGQGPQFIFQYYEEEERQRGNFPDRFSGHQFPNYSSELNVNALLLGDSALYLCASSPGTGETGELFFGEGSRLTVL.

This clonotype was counted at least ten times. Found in a library prepared for alpha chains, this beta chain is an off-target read, and its abundance has little meaning. J is TRBJ2-4 and V is TRBV4-2; 7 bases line up with TRBD1. Germline CDR1 is LGHNA and CDR2 is YNFKEQ. The ends lost 0 bases at V and 5 bases at J; junction bases unmatched: 4. The CDR3 extends over 15 amino acids. The CDR3 bases are TGTGCCAGCAGCCAAGAAAAAGGGGGCCAAAACATTCAGTACTTC. Residues: CASSQEKGGQNIQYF.

In this sample, this clonotype is medium-sized. For a library built for alpha chains, this beta chain is a stray read; little rests on its size. V usage is TRBV15 and J usage is TRBJ2-7; possible D gene TRBD1, 6 bases. Germline lookup yields CDR1 LNHNV and CDR2 YYDKDF (reference sequence). CDR3 length: 15 residues. V gave up 0 bases and J gave up 3 bases, with 12 bases separating them. In DNA form, the CDR3 reads TGTGCCACCAGCAGAGATCCGACAGGCGGCTACGAGCAGTACTTC. Translated, it gives CATSRDPTGGYEQYF.

Within the sample, this clonotype is medium-sized. This beta chain represents an off-target read in a library built for alpha chains; its size is of limited meaning. The genes are TRBV20-1 and TRBJ1-1, with TRBD1 identical over 10 bases. The germline gives CDR1 DFQATT, CDR2 SNEGSKA (reference sequence). V was pared by 5 bases and J by 3 bases, with 3 bases of the junction left unmatched. The CDR3 length is 13 residues. In DNA, the CDR3 is TGCAGTGCTGCCGGGACAGGGGACACTGAAGCTTTCTTT. Protein sequence: CSAAGTGDTEAFF.

This clonotype is categorized as medium-sized. With the library built for alpha chains, this beta chain is off target and its frequency is not meaningful. The rearrangement uses TRBV4-1 and TRBJ2-1; a possible D gene is TRBD2 (5 bases). V dropped 4 bases and J dropped 7 bases, with 14 bases sitting between them. The CDR3 has 14 residues. Germline V gives CDR1 MGHRA, CDR2 YSYEKL. As DNA, the CDR3 is TGCGCCAGCAGCCGCGCCGGGGATACGAATGAGCAGTTCTTC. Protein: CASSRAGDTNEQFF.

This clonotype was seen many times. As an off-target read in a library built for alpha chains, this beta chain has a frequency of little significance. The V call is TRBV19, the J call TRBJ2-1; D is unresolved. V was cut by 6 bases and J by 5 bases, with 11 bases left in between. The CDR3 loop spans 13 amino acids. From germline, CDR1 is LNHDA and CDR2 SQIVND (reference sequence). CDR3 DNA sequence: TGTGCCAGTAGCATCTTCGCGCACAATGAGCAGTTCTTC. Protein sequence: CASSIFAHNEQFF.

By share, this clonotype ranks as large. With the library built for alpha chains, this beta chain is off target and its frequency is not meaningful. This sequence joins TRBV7-8 and TRBJ2-1; 8 nucleotides agree with TRBD2. V lost 3 bases to trimming and J lost 6 bases; unmatched junction nucleotides: 13. Looked up from germline, CDR1 is SGHVS and CDR2 is FQNEAQ. CDR3 length: 17 residues. The CDR3 protein is CASSLIGGAMATNEQFF. CDR3 DNA: TGTGCCAGCAGCTTGATCGGGGGGGCGATGGCTACCAATGAGCAGTTCTTC.